These 13 T cell receptor beta chains were sequenced from one sample in a study of OX40 agonist ivuxolimab in advanced cancers. The receptor library was made with the immunoSEQ multiplex PCR assay. Entries here come from immuneACCESS through TCRdb and include only in-frame sequences with V and J called. Some clones fail to appear in such tables; in the studies checked, an unresolved V gene covers under half of the shortfall, and the cause of the remainder is unknown. The sample contains about 110,000 clones, about nine tenths of them found a single time. The top ten clones comprise approximately 0.29% of the sample. Sequences were derived from CD4+ or CD8+ T cells sorted from blood, sampled in a trial of the OX40 agonist ivuxolimab. The receptors stem from an adult with an advanced solid tumor such as melanoma, head and neck, liver or kidney cancer.

The chain couples TRBV20-1 to TRBJ2-5; D remains ambiguous. From germline, CDR1 is DFQATT and CDR2 SNEGSKA (reference sequence). The CDR3 spans 10 residues. Trimming cost V 3 bases and J 3 bases, with 2 bases left between them. CDR3 protein: CSASKETQYF. The DNA for the CDR3 is TGCAGTGCTAGCAAAGAGACCCAGTACTTC.

The rearrangement links TRBV19 to TRBJ1-5; unclear D gene. The V gene's germline CDR1 is LNHDA and CDR2 SQIVND (reference sequence). The V gene lost 3 bases and the J gene lost 2 bases, with 11 bases spanning the gap. CDR3 length: 15 amino acids. In DNA, the CDR3 is TGTGCCAGTAGTATTATGGTGGGCCGCAATCAGCCCCAGCATTTT. It is translated as CASSIMVGRNQPQHF.

The chain employs TRBV5-1 and TRBJ2-3, with TRBD1 identical over 12 bases. This CDR3 is 16 amino acids long. The V segment lost 0 bases and the J segment 3 bases; nucleotides outside the gene matches: 2. The germline V gene has CDR1 SGHRS and CDR2 YFSETQ. The CDR3 DNA sequence: TGCGCCAGCAGCTTGGGGGGACAGGGGGCTACAGATACGCAGTATTTT. Translation gives CASSLGGQGATDTQYF.

This clone was counted a few times. The chain uses TRBV19 and TRBJ1-3; D remains unclear. CDR1 and CDR2 from the germline V gene are LNHDA and SQIVND (reference sequence). V dropped 4 bases and J dropped 3 bases, with 4 bases sitting between them. The CDR3 totals 12 residues. CDR3 protein: CASSNLGNTIYF. The DNA of the CDR3 is TGTGCCAGTAGTAATCTTGGAAACACCATATATTTT.

The chain employs TRBV4-1 and TRBJ2-1; D not certain. This CDR3 has 14 residues. CDR1 and CDR2 from the germline V gene are MGHRA and YSYEKL. V lost 0 bases to trimming and J lost 3 bases, with 6 bases between them. CDR3 sequence: CASSQDERYNEQFF. DNA of the CDR3: TGCGCCAGCAGCCAAGACGAGCGCTACAATGAGCAGTTCTTC.

This clone occurred once. The chain is built from TRBV10-3 and TRBJ1-3; 7 positions agree with TRBD1. CDR1 is ENHRY and CDR2 is SYGVKD in the germline V gene. The CDR3 contains 17 residues. V lost 0 bases, J lost 3 bases, and 8 bases stayed unmatched. DNA for the CDR3: TGTGCCATCAGTGAGTCTTCAGGGGGGGCCTTTGGAAACACCATATATTTT. Protein: CAISESSGGAFGNTIYF.

This chain joins TRBV5-1 and TRBJ1-1, with a tentative D call TRBD1 (5 bases). The CDR3 consists of 15 residues. Trimming took 7 bases from V and 4 from J, leaving 20 bases between them. Germline loops: CDR1 SGHRS, CDR2 YFSETQ. The CDR3, as DNA: TGCGCCAGCTGGGCCGGCCTCGAGCAGGGCACTGAAGCTTTCTTT. Its protein is CASWAGLEQGTEAFF.

The chain is built from TRBV15 and TRBJ1-1; D is unresolved. V was trimmed by 0 bases and J by 1 base, leaving 6 bases between them. From germline, CDR1 is LNHNV and CDR2 YYDKDF (reference sequence). The CDR3 is made up of 14 amino acids. The CDR3 region is CATSRDSANTEAFF. CDR3 DNA: TGTGCCACCAGCAGAGATAGCGCGAACACTGAAGCTTTCTTT. The whole variable domain, remainder taken from reference TRBV15 and TRBJ1-1, is DAMVIQNPRYQVTQFGKPVTLSCSQTLNHNVMYWYQQKSSQAPKLLFHYYDKDFNNEADTPDNFQSRRPNTSFCFLDIRSPGLGDTAMYLCATSRDSANTEAFFGQGTRLTVV.

This sequence joins TRBV28 and TRBJ1-2; a weak D match, TRBD1 (5 bases). V gave up 11 bases and J gave up 3 bases, with 13 bases separating them. Germline V gives CDR1 MDHEN, CDR2 SYDVKM. CDR3 length equals 12 residues. In nucleotides, the CDR3 is TGTGCCTCACATTGGGGGGACTATGGCTACACCTTC. It is translated as CASHWGDYGYTF.

This clone has more than one count but fewer than ten. The chain links TRBV7-9 to TRBJ1-1; D gene unclear. Per the germline V gene, CDR1 is SEHNR and CDR2 is FQNEAQ (reference sequence). V was clipped by 5 bases and J by 6 bases, with 13 bases between them. The CDR3 extends over 13 amino acids. The CDR3 sequence: CASSPAGGSEAFF. CDR3 coding DNA: TGTGCCAGCAGCCCAGCAGGAGGGTCTGAAGCTTTCTTT. Drawing the rest from reference TRBV7-9 and TRBJ1-1, the complete variable domain is DTGVSQNPRHKITKRGQNVTFRCDPISEHNRLYWYRQTLGQGPEFLTYFQNEAQLEKSRLLSDRFSAERPKGSFSTLEIQRTEQGDSAMYLCASSPAGGSEAFFGQGTRLTVV.

V is TRBV6-5 and J is TRBJ2-7; 7 bases line up with TRBD1. The germline gives CDR1 MNHEY, CDR2 SVGAGI. The CDR3 contains 15 residues. V was pared by 0 bases and J by 3 bases, with 5 bases of the junction left unmatched. CDR3 sequence (DNA): TGTGCCAGCAGTTACTCGAGAGGGGGCGGCTACGAGCAGTACTTC. Amino acid sequence: CASSYSRGGGYEQYF.

The chain combines TRBV18 with TRBJ2-5; 10 nucleotides line up with TRBD2. V lost 5 bases and J lost 0; bases outside the gene matches: 9. The CDR3 runs 17 residues. In germline, CDR1 is KGHSH, CDR2 LQKENI. In nucleotides, the CDR3 is TGTGCCAGCTCAACGCTCTCTAGCGGGGGATACCAAGAGACCCAGTACTTC. Its translation is CASSTLSSGGYQETQYF.

In this sample, this clone turned up once. J is TRBJ1-3 and V is TRBV4-2, with 9 bases that match TRBD1. The CDR3 consists of 15 residues. Trimming took 1 base from V and 5 from J; bases not matched to a gene: 3. Germline V CDR1 and CDR2: LGHNA, YNFKEQ. The CDR3 spells CASSQGGQGRNTIYF. CDR3 DNA sequence: TGTGCCAGCAGCCAAGGGGGACAGGGTCGAAACACCATATATTTT.